This record concerns one T cell receptor (beta chain) sequence. This entry belongs to a study of cytomegalovirus exposure and HLA in healthy donors. Whole-study context: From HLA-typed donors, an early data release held 70 million to 95 million unique TCRs.

V was trimmed by 0 bases and J by 1 base, leaving 10 bases between them. The CDR3 consists of 16 residues. Germline lookup yields CDR1 MNHEY and CDR2 SVGAGI. Amplification used 60 Vbeta primers and 13 Jbeta primers. Clones were read by immunoSEQ multiplex PCR, and TCRdb kept only the in-frame ones, dropping some. The sample records about 130,000 clones, around four fifths being singletons. The TCR originated in a man in his thirties or forties in good health and CMV-seronegative. The chain employs TRBV6-5 and TRBJ2-1; D might be TRBD1 (5 bases). The sample was PBMCs. CDR3 in amino acids: CASSYSGRVSYNEQFF. As DNA, the CDR3 is TGTGCCAGCAGTTACTCTGGCAGGGTGTCCTACAATGAGCAGTTCTTC.